Sequencing of this T cell receptor beta chain was carried out in a study of a mutant IDH1 vaccine in newly diagnosed glioma. Study-wide context: The initiation of vaccination occurred 4-6 weeks after radiotherapy alone, or with temozolomide cycles. Beforehand, treatment had been radiotherapy, temozolomide, or both; the majority received both.

In regard to this clone: What it binds is unknown.

Time point noted: week 35, safety follow-up. The vaccine gave 300 ug of a 20-mer mutant IDH1 peptide subcutaneously per dose. Germline V gives CDR1 KGHSH, CDR2 LQKENI. The CDR3 length is 14 residues. V lost 6 bases, J lost 0 bases, and 9 bases lay in between. Some clones are missing from TCRdb's copy, which holds only in-frame ones; the method was immunoSEQ multiplex PCR. This sample has some 30,000 clones, with roughly 86% found just once. This sequence was found in a man aged 30-40 years with glioma. The sample was PBMCs, taken from a glioma patient whose treatment included an IDH1 peptide vaccine. The chain recombines TRBV18 with TRBJ1-5, with unresolved D. The CDR3 region is CASSPDNSNQPQHF. The CDR3 DNA is TGTGCCAGCTCTCCCGACAATAGCAATCAGCCCCAGCATTTT.